A selection of T cell receptor beta chains follows, all from one sample in a study of CD8 T cells in ankylosing spondylitis. Each CDR3 protein gets one entry after TCRdb re-called the 5' RACE reads with MiXCR. The sample lists a few hundred thousand distinct CDR3 sequences, roughly 12% occurring once. The source material was blood, either unsorted or a sorted T cell fraction (not recorded which). The receptors come from a female donor with ankylosing spondylitis or in good health (not recorded which). The conserved cysteine and the conserved F or W are not part of the CDR3 here. The order of the fields is J gene, V gene, CDR3 protein.

j_gene: TRBJ1-4; v_gene: TRBV18; CDR3aa: ASSPPFAGATNEKLF
j_gene: TRBJ1-6; v_gene: TRBV5-1; CDR3aa: ASSEQTGRNSPLH
j_gene: TRBJ1-2; v_gene: TRBV10-3; CDR3aa: AISTGTGGFGYGYT
j_gene: TRBJ1-4; v_gene: TRBV29-1; CDR3aa: SVPGPTNEKLF
j_gene: TRBJ2-2; v_gene: TRBV5-5; CDR3aa: ASSLRGDGNVDTGELF
j_gene: TRBJ1-1; v_gene: TRBV20-1; CDR3aa: SANGQGSMNTEAF
j_gene: TRBJ1-2; v_gene: TRBV7-2; CDR3aa: ASSFATDSNYGYT
j_gene: TRBJ2-1; v_gene: TRBV20-1; CDR3aa: SAGDFRNEQF
j_gene: TRBJ2-2; v_gene: TRBV19; CDR3aa: ASSIVTPLTTGELF
j_gene: TRBJ1-1; v_gene: TRBV29-1; CDR3aa: SVGGGMNTEAF
j_gene: TRBJ2-1; v_gene: TRBV5-1; CDR3aa: ASSLALGNDEQF
j_gene: TRBJ2-7; v_gene: TRBV28; CDR3aa: ASSSTRLSYEQY
j_gene: TRBJ1-1; v_gene: TRBV20-1; CDR3aa: SARDSAGGPEAF
j_gene: TRBJ1-5; v_gene: TRBV12-3/TRBV12-4; CDR3aa: ASSFRRDQPQH
j_gene: TRBJ2-3; v_gene: TRBV20-1; CDR3aa: SARGSGASTDTQY
j_gene: TRBJ1-1; v_gene: TRBV20-1; CDR3aa: SANDYRGGGMDTEAF
j_gene: TRBJ2-1; v_gene: TRBV28; CDR3aa: ASSLASGPSSYNEQF
j_gene: TRBJ2-1; v_gene: TRBV20-1; CDR3aa: SASGGAREQF
j_gene: TRBJ1-2; v_gene: TRBV7-2; CDR3aa: ASNRDRVDYGYT
j_gene: TRBJ2-2; v_gene: TRBV7-6; CDR3aa: ASSLGQGAVGELF
j_gene: TRBJ2-7; v_gene: TRBV12-3/TRBV12-4; CDR3aa: ASSLRLAGGPDYEQY
j_gene: TRBJ2-7; v_gene: TRBV20-1; CDR3aa: SASPAGVFRYEQY
j_gene: TRBJ1-2; v_gene: TRBV27; CDR3aa: ASSLSTGGEYT
j_gene: TRBJ2-1; v_gene: TRBV20-1; CDR3aa: SARPERRVEQF
j_gene: TRBJ2-5; v_gene: TRBV7-2; CDR3aa: ASSLGGLAGVKETQY
j_gene: TRBJ1-2; v_gene: TRBV9; CDR3aa: ASSVGISGSYGYT
j_gene: TRBJ2-5; v_gene: TRBV5-1; CDR3aa: ASSADRLINQY
j_gene: TRBJ2-3; v_gene: TRBV12-3/TRBV12-4; CDR3aa: ASSSAEGGTDTQY
j_gene: TRBJ2-7; v_gene: TRBV4-1; CDR3aa: ASSQVVDRSYEQY
j_gene: TRBJ2-1; v_gene: TRBV7-2; CDR3aa: ASSSRRINEQF
j_gene: TRBJ1-1; v_gene: TRBV5-1; CDR3aa: ASSASRINTEAF
j_gene: TRBJ1-6; v_gene: TRBV2; CDR3aa: ASSDNSLRINSPLH
j_gene: TRBJ1-1; v_gene: TRBV20-1; CDR3aa: SARDFRTEAF
j_gene: TRBJ2-5; v_gene: TRBV7-2; CDR3aa: ASSLTTERLYHDQY
j_gene: TRBJ2-5; v_gene: TRBV20-1; CDR3aa: SATLSETQY
j_gene: TRBJ2-1; v_gene: TRBV20-1; CDR3aa: SANGLAGISSYNEQF
j_gene: TRBJ1-1; v_gene: TRBV10-3; CDR3aa: AISGDFAEAF
j_gene: TRBJ2-5; v_gene: TRBV5-1; CDR3aa: ASSLLGRWGQETQY
j_gene: TRBJ2-7; v_gene: TRBV20-1; CDR3aa: CARDATTGVGPYEQY
j_gene: TRBJ2-2; v_gene: TRBV11-2; CDR3aa: ASSSGTGGANGELF
j_gene: TRBJ2-7; v_gene: TRBV18; CDR3aa: ASSPLQGASYEQY
j_gene: TRBJ2-3; v_gene: TRBV5-1; CDR3aa: ASSRAGTGKTDTQY
j_gene: TRBJ2-3; v_gene: TRBV5-1; CDR3aa: ASSLFTSGGSTDTQY
j_gene: TRBJ2-3; v_gene: TRBV10-3; CDR3aa: AIRVRTDLSTDTQY
j_gene: TRBJ1-2; v_gene: TRBV6-1; CDR3aa: ASSRTGGAGVYGYT